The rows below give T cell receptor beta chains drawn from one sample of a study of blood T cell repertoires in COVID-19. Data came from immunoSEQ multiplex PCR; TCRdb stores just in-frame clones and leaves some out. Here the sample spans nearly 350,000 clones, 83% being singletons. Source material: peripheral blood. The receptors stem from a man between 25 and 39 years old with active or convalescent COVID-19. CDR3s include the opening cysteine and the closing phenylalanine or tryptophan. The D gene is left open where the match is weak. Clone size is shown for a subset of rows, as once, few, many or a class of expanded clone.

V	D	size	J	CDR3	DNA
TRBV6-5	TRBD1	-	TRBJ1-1	CATNRGKNTEAFF	TGTGCCACGAACAGGGGGAAGAACACTGAAGCTTTCTTT
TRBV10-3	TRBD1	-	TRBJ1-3	CAIRTGGAGNTIYF	TGTGCCATCAGAACAGGGGGCGCCGGAAACACCATATATTTT
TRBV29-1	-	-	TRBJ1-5	CSVVPGIHQPQHF	TGCAGCGTTGTCCCAGGGATTCATCAGCCCCAGCATTTT
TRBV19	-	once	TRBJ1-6	CASSRLRDSPLHF	TGTGCCAGTAGTCGCCTGCGGGATTCACCCCTCCACTTT
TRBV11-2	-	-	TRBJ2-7	CASSLTYEQYF	TGTGCCAGCAGCTTAACATACGAGCAGTACTTC
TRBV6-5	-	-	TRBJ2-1	CASSRTPESGVF	TGTGCCAGCAGCCGAACTCCGGAATCGGGAGTCTTC
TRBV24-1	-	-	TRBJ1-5	CATSGRGTDQPQHF	TGTGCCACCAGTGGCAGGGGAACGGATCAGCCCCAGCATTTT
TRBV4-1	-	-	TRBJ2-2	CASSQYYTGELFF	TGCGCCAGCAGCCAGTATTACACCGGGGAGCTGTTTTTT
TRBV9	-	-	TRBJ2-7	CASSGGTVYEQYF	TGTGCCAGCAGCGGAGGAACGGTCTACGAGCAGTACTTC
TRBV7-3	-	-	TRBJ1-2	CASSLKGSWGGYTF	TGTGCCAGCAGCCTAAAGGGGTCGTGGGGTGGCTACACCTTC
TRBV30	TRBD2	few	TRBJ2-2	CAWLPATSGRAGELFF	TGTGCCTGGCTACCTGCGACTAGCGGGAGGGCCGGGGAGCTGTTTTTT
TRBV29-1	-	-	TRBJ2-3	CSALDRGTDTQYF	TGCAGCGCCCTCGACCGGGGAACAGATACGCAGTATTTT
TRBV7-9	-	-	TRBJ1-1	CASTSLINTEAFF	TGTGCCAGCACTAGCCTCATTAACACTGAAGCTTTCTTT
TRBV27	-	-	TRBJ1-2	CASSWGRNYGYTF	TGTGCCAGCAGTTGGGGGCGGAACTATGGCTACACCTTC
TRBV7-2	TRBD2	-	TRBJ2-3	CASSLGLAGGLTDTQYF	TGTGCCAGCAGCCTGGGACTAGCGGGAGGACTGACAGATACGCAGTATTTT
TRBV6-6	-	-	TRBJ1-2	CASRYTYRQAGYTF	TGTGCCAGCCGTTATACCTATAGACAGGCTGGCTACACCTTC
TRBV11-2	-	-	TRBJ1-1	CASSSAGTQKAFF	TGTGCCAGCAGCTCGGCGGGGACCCAGAAAGCTTTCTTT
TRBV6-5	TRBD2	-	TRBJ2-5	CASRPGLATKETQYF	TGTGCCAGCAGACCGGGACTAGCGACCAAAGAGACCCAGTACTTC
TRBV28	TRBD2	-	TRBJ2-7	CASSTLVGLAGTYEQYF	TGTGCCAGCAGTACCCTCGTGGGACTAGCGGGGACCTACGAGCAGTACTTC
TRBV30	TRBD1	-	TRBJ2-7	CAWSVGQGAVQYF	TGTGCCTGGAGTGTAGGGCAGGGGGCCGTACAGTACTTC
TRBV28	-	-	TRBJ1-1	CASSLSQVPEAFF	TGTGCCAGCAGTTTATCGCAGGTTCCTGAAGCTTTCTTT
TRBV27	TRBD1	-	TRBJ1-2	CASSLRDRGGGYTF	TGTGCCAGCAGTTTACGGGACAGGGGCGGAGGCTACACCTTC
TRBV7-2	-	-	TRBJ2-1	CASSLGGQQFF	TGTGCCAGCAGCTTAGGGGGGCAGCAGTTCTTC
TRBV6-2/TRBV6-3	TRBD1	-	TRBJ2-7	CASSYADRPVGEQYF	TGTGCCAGCAGTTACGCGGACAGGCCGGTTGGGGAGCAGTACTTC
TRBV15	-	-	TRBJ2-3	CATSRGRISGWDTQYF	TGTGCCACCAGCAGGGGGAGGATTAGCGGATGGGATACGCAGTATTTT
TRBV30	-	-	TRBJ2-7	CAMGQGRAHEQYF	TGTGCTATGGGGCAGGGAAGGGCCCACGAGCAGTACTTC
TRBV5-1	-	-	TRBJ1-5	CASSRGNQPQHF	TGCGCCAGCAGCAGGGGGAATCAGCCCCAGCATTTT
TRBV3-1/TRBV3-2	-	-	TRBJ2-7	CASSSRDSYEQYF	TGTGCCAGCAGCTCCCGGGACTCCTACGAGCAGTACTTC
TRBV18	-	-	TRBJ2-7	CASSPLRLAYEQYF	TGTGCCAGCTCACCACTCAGGTTAGCCTACGAGCAGTACTTC
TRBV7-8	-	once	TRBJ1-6	CASSLGGLSYNSPLHF	TGTGCCAGCAGCTTAGGAGGTCTCTCCTATAATTCACCCCTCCACTTT
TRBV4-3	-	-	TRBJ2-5	CASSQDLGVETQYF	TGCGCCAGCAGCCAAGATCTGGGCGTAGAGACCCAGTACTTC
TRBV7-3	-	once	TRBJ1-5	CASSSSGDQPQHF	TGTGCCAGCAGCTCGTCAGGGGATCAGCCCCAGCATTTT
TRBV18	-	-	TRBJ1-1	CASSPASRITEAFF	TGTGCCAGCTCACCAGCTTCCAGAATCACTGAAGCTTTCTTT
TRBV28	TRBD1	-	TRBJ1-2	CASSTLRSGGVYGYTF	TGTGCCAGCAGTACACTTCGCTCAGGGGGCGTCTATGGCTACACCTTC
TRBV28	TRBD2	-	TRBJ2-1	CASTLSGRAGDEQFF	TGTGCCAGCACCCTGAGCGGGAGGGCCGGGGATGAGCAGTTCTTC
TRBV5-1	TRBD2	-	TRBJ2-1	CASSLLLAGKAREQFF	TGCGCCAGCAGCCTTCTACTAGCGGGAAAAGCGAGGGAGCAGTTCTTC
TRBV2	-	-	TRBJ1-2	CASSEGRGYGYTF	TGTGCCAGCAGTGAGGGGAGGGGCTATGGCTACACCTTC
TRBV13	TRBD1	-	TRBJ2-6	CASSWDRNVSGANVLTF	TGTGCCAGCAGCTGGGACAGGAACGTCTCTGGGGCCAACGTCCTGACTTTC
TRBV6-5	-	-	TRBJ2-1	CASALLLGNEQFF	TGTGCCAGCGCCCTCCTCCTCGGGAATGAGCAGTTCTTC
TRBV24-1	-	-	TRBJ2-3	CATSDSDSLSTDTQYF	TGTGCCACCAGTGACTCAGACAGTTTAAGCACAGATACGCAGTATTTT
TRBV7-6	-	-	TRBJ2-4	CASSRPKGSLRLAKNIQYF	TGTGCCAGCAGCCGACCCAAGGGGTCACTGCGACTAGCCAAAAACATTCAGTACTTC
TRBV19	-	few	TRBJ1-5	CASNGQRNQPQHF	TGTGCCAGTAACGGACAGCGCAATCAGCCCCAGCATTTT
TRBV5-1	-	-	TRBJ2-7	CASSLLPLPVNEQYF	TGCGCCAGCAGCTTGCTTCCCCTCCCGGTAAACGAGCAGTACTTC
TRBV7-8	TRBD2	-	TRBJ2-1	CASRRREGYNEQFF	TGTGCCAGCAGGAGGCGGGAGGGGTACAATGAGCAGTTCTTC
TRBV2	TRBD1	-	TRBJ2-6	CASSHRTGWRGGANVLTF	TGTGCCAGCAGTCACAGGACAGGCTGGAGAGGTGGGGCCAACGTCCTGACTTTC
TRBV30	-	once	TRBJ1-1	CALGKDMNTEAFF	TGTGCCTTGGGAAAGGACATGAACACTGAAGCTTTCTTT
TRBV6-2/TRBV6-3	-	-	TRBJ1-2	CASSYNRGYTF	TGTGCCAGCAGTTACAACCGGGGCTACACCTTC
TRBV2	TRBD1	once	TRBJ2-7	CASSGTGGRYEQYF	TGTGCCAGCAGTGGGACAGGGGGCAGATACGAGCAGTACTTC
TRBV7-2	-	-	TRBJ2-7	CASTLGGKTYEQYF	TGTGCCAGCACCCTTGGGGGGAAGACCTACGAGCAGTACTTC
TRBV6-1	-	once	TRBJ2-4	CASSEGADIQYF	TGTGCCAGCAGTGAGGGGGCGGACATTCAGTACTTC
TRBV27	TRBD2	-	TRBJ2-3	CASSLLAGRQYF	TGTGCCAGCAGCTTACTAGCGGGAAGGCAGTATTTT
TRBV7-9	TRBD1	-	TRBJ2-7	CASGGQNSYEQYF	TGTGCCAGCGGGGGACAGAACTCCTACGAGCAGTACTTC
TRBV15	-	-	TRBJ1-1	CATSINRVAEAFF	TGTGCCACCAGCATTAACAGGGTCGCTGAAGCTTTCTTT
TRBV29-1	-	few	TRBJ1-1	CSAADADTEAFF	TGCAGCGCTGCGGATGCGGACACTGAAGCTTTCTTT
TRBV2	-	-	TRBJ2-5	CASSWTRDNQETQYF	TGTGCCAGCAGTTGGACCCGGGACAACCAAGAGACCCAGTACTTC
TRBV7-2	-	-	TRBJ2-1	CASSSDREGEQFF	TGTGCCAGCAGTTCGGACAGGGAGGGTGAGCAGTTCTTC